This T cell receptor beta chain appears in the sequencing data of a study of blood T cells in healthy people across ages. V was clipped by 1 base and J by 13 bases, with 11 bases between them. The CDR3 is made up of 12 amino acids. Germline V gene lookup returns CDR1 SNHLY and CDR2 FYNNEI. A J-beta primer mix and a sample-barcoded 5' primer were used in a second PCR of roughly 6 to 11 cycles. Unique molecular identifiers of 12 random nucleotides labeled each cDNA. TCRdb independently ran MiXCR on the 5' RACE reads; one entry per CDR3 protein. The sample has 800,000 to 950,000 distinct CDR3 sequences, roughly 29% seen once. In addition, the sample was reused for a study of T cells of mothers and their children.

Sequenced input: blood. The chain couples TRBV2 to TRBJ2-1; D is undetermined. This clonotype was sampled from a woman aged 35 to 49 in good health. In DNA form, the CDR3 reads TGTGCCAGCAGTGAAGGGGGATCCTATCAGTTCTTC. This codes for CASSEGGSYQFF.